This TCR beta chain stems from a study of T cells in Graves' hyperthyroidism and ophthalmopathy. Whole-study findings and limits: Most thyroid clonotypes that were expanded above 0.001 also turned up in blood. Using 13 V-J features, a model discriminated ophthalmopathy from stable hyperthyroidism.

Among the patients, aged 18 to 65, hyperthyroidism was newly diagnosed and had lasted under 2 months. The source material, RNA transcripts, was used to amplify TCR beta CDR3 regions. The TCR CDR3 was amplified in a first-round RT-PCR using the HTBI primer set. TCRdb reanalysed the multiplex PCR reads using MiXCR and keeps one entry per CDR3 protein. The sample records over 200,000 distinct CDR3 sequences, about 15% being singletons. CDR1 and CDR2 (germline): MDHEN, SYDVKM. The CDR3 totals 19 residues. V lost 7 bases and J lost 0; bases outside the gene matches: 16. As for this clonotype: As yet, its antigen is unknown.

The receptor was derived from a woman aged 40 to 50 with Graves' hyperthyroidism that later progressed to Graves' ophthalmopathy. The sequenced sample was blood. The chain combines TRBV28 with TRBJ1-4, with 8 bases matching TRBD1. In DNA, the CDR3 is TGTGCCAGCACCCCCACGGCAGGGGGCTCGAGAGCAACTAATGAAAAACTGTTTTTT. Translation: CASTPTAGGSRATNEKLFF.